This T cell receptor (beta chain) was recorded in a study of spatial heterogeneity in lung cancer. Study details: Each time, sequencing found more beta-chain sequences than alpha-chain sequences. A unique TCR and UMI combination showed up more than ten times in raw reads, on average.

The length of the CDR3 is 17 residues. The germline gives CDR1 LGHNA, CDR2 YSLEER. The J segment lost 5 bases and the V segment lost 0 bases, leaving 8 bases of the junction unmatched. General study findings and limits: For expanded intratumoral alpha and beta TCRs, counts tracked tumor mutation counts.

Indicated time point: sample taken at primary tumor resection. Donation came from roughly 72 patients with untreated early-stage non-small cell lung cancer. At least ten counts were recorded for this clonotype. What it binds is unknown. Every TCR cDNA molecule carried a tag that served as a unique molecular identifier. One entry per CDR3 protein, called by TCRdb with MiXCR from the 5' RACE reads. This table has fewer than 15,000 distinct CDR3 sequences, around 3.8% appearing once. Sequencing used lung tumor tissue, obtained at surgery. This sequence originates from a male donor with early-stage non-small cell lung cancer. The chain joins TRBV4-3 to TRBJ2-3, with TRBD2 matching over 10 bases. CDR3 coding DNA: TGCGCCAGCAGCCAAGACGGCAGCGGGGGGGCGAAAGATACGCAGTATTTT. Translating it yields CASSQDGSGGAKDTQYF.